This TCR beta chain is from a study of post-analysis software for immune sequencing data. Study-wide results and caveats: Five TRBV segments, TRBV5-6, TRBV5-1 and TRBV20-1 among them, were found more frequent in patients than controls. Multiple sclerosis patients had significantly lower normalized Chao1 diversity than controls.

This clonotype was detected many times. Its antigen is undetermined. The library was made from cDNA and included unique molecular identifiers. From the PCR reads, TCRdb called clonotypes with MiXCR, one entry per CDR3 protein. Of some 800,000 distinct CDR3 sequences listed, roughly 50% are singletons. The CDR3 runs to 13 residues. Per germline, CDR1 DFQATT and CDR2 SNEGSKA (reference sequence). Trimming stripped 3 bases from V and 2 bases from J, with 11 bases between. The sample was blood. The chain is built from TRBV20-1 and TRBJ2-7; perhaps TRBD1 as D (5 bases). The clonotype originates from a girl aged 10-17 years with multiple sclerosis. The CDR3 here is CSARKDSTYEQYF. CDR3 bases: TGCAGTGCTAGGAAAGACAGTACCTACGAGCAGTACTTC.